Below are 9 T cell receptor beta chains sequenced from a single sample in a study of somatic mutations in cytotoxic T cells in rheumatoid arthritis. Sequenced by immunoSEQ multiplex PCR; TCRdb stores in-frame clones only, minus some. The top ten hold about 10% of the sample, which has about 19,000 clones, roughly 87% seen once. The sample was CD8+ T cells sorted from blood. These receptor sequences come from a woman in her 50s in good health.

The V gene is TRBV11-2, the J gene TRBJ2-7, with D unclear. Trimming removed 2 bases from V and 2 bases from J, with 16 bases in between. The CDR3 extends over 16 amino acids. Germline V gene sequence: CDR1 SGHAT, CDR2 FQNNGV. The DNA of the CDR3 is TGTGCCAGCAGCTTATTCCCGGAAACCTCCACCTACGAGCAGTACTTC. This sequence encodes CASSLFPETSTYEQYF.

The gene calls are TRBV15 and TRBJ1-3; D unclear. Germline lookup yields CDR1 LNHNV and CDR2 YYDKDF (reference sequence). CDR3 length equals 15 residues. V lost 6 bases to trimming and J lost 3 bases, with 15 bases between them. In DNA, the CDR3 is TGTGCCACCAGTCTCGACGGCGGGCTTGGAAACACCATATATTTT. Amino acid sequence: CATSLDGGLGNTIYF. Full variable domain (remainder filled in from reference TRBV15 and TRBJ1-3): DAMVIQNPRYQVTQFGKPVTLSCSQTLNHNVMYWYQQKSSQAPKLLFHYYDKDFNNEADTPDNFQSRRPNTSFCFLDIRSPGLGDTAMYLCATSLDGGLGNTIYFGEGSWLTVV.

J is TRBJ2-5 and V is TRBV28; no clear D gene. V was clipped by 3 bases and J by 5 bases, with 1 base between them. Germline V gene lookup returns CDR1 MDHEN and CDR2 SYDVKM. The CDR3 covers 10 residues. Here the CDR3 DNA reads TGTGCCAGCAGTTTGGAGACCCAGTACTTC. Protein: CASSLETQYF.

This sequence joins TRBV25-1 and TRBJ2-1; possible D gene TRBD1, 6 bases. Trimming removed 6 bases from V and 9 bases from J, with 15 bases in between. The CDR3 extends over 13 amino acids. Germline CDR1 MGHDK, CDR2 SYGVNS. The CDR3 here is CASSDYTGREQFF. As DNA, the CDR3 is TGTGCCAGCAGCGATTATACAGGGCGTGAGCAGTTCTTC. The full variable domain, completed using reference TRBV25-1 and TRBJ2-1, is EADIYQTPRYLVIGTGKKITLECSQTMGHDKMYWYQQDPGMELHLIHYSYGVNSTEKGDLSSESTVSRIRTEHFPLTLESARPSHTSQYLCASSDYTGREQFFGPGTRLTVL.

The CDR3 protein is CATSRGLDLDPEQYF. The CDR3 DNA sequence: TGTGCCACCAGCAGAGGTCTGGATTTGGATCCCGAGCAGTACTTC. The V and J genes are TRBV15 and TRBJ2-7; no clear D. Trimming shortened V by 1 base and J by 6 bases, and 16 bases separated the two germline ends. Germline lookup yields CDR1 LNHNV and CDR2 YYDKDF (reference sequence). The CDR3 covers 15 residues.

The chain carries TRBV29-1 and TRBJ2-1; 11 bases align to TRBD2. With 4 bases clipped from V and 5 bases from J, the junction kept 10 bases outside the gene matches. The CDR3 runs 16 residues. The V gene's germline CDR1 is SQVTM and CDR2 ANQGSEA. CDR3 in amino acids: CSVGTIGTSGNNEQFF. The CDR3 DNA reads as TGCAGCGTTGGGACGATCGGGACTAGCGGAAACAATGAGCAGTTCTTC.

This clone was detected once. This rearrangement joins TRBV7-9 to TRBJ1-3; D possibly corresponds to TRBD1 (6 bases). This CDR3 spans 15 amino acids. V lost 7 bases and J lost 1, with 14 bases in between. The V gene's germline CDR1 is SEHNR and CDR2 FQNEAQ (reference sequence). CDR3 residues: CASNLGGNSGNTIYF. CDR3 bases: TGTGCCAGCAATCTCGGGGGCAATTCTGGAAACACCATATATTTT.

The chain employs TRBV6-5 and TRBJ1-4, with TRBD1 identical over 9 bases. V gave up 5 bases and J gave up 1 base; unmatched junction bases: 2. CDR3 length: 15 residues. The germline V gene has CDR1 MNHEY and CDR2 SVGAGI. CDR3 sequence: CASSRGQGTNEKLFF. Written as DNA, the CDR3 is TGTGCCAGCAGTAGGGGACAGGGAACTAATGAAAAACTGTTTTTT.

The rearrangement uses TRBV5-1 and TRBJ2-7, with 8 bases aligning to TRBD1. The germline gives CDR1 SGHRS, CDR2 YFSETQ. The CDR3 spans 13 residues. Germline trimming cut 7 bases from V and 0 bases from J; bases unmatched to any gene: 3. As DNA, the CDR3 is TGCGCCAGCGCGGACAGGGTCTCCTACGAGCAGTACTTC. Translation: CASADRVSYEQYF. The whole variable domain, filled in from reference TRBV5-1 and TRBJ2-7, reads KAGVTQTPRYLIKTRGQQVTLSCSPISGHRSVSWYQQTPGQGLQFLFEYFSETQRNKGNFPGRFSGRQFSNSRSEMNVSTLELGDSALYLCASADRVSYEQYFGPGTRLTVT.